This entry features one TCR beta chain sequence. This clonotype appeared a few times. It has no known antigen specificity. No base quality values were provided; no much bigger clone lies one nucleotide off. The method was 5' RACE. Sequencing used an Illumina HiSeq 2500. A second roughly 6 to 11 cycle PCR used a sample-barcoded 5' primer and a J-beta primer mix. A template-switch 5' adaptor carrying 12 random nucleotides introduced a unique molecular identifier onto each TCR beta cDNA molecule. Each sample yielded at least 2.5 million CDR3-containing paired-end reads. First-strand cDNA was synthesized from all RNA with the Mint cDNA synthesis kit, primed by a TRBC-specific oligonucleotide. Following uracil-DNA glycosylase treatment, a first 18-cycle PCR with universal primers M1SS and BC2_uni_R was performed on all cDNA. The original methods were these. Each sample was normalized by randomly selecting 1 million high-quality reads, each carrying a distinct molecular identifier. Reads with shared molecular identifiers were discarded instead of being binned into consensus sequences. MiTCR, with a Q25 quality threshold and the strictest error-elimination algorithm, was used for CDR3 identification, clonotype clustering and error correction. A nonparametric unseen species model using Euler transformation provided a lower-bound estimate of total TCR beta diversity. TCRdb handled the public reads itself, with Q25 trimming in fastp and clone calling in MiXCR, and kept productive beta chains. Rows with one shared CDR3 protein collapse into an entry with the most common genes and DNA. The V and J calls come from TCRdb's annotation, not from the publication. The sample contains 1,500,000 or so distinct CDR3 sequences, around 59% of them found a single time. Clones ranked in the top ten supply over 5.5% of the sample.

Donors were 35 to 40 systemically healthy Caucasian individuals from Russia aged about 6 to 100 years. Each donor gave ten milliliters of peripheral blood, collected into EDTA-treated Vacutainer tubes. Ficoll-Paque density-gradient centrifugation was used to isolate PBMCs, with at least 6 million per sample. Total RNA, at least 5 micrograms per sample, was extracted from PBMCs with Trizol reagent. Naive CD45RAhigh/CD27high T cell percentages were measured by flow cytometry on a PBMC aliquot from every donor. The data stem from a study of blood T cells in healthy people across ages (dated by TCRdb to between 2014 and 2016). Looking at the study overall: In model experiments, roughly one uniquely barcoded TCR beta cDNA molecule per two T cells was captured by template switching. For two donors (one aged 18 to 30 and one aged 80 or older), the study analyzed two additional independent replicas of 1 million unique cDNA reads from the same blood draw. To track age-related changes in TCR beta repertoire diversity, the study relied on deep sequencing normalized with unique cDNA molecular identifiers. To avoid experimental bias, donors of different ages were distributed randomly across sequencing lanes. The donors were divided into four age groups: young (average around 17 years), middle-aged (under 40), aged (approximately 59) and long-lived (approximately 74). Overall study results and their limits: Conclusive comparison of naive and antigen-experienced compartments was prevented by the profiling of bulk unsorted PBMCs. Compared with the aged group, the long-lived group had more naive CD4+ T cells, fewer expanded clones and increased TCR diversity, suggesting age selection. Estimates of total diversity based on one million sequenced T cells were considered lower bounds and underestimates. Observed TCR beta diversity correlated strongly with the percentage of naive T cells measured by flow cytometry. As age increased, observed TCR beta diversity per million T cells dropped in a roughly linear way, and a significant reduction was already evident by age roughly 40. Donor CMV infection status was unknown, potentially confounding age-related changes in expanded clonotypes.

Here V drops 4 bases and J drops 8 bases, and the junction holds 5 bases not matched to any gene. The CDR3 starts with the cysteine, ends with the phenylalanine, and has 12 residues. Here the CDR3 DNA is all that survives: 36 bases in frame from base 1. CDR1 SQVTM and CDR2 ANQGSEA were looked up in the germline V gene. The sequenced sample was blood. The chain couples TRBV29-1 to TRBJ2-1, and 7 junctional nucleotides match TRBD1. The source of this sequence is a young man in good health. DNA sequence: TGCAGCGTTGGACAGGGTGGAGATGAGCAGTTCTTC. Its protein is CSVGQGGDEQFF.